These 10 T cell receptor beta chains came from one sample sequenced in a study of response to subunit inactivated influenza vaccine. TCRdb reprocessed the RT-PCR reads with MiXCR, giving one entry per CDR3 protein. This table has fewer than 700,000 distinct CDR3 sequences, roughly 13% appearing once. Source: PBMCs from blood, taken about 40 days after vaccination. Source of these receptors: a man aged 50 to 59 who received an inactivated influenza vaccine.

This chain connects TRBV5-1 to TRBJ2-7; possibly TRBD1 for D (6 bases). The CDR3 totals 14 residues. The germline gives CDR1 SGHRS, CDR2 YFSETQ. Trimming took 2 bases from V and 2 from J, leaving 11 bases between them. Here the CDR3 reads CASSLRTDPYEQYF. The CDR3 DNA is TGCGCCAGCAGCTTAAGGACAGACCCCTACGAGCAGTACTTC.

This clonotype was seen only a few times. V and J are TRBV20-1 and TRBJ2-7; the match to TRBD1 covers 9 bases. The ends lost 3 bases at V and 3 bases at J; junction bases unmatched: 12. Per the germline V gene, CDR1 is DFQATT and CDR2 is SNEGSKA (reference sequence). This CDR3 is 16 amino acids long. CDR3 bases: TGCAGTGCTAGGACAGGGGGAAGCATTACTTACTACGAGCAGTACTTC. Translation gives CSARTGGSITYYEQYF.

The sample holds many counts of this clonotype. The rearrangement joins TRBV4-3 to TRBJ1-4; D gene ambiguous. The CDR3 extends over 15 amino acids. Looked up from germline, CDR1 is LGHNA and CDR2 is YSLEER. V lost 0 bases, J lost 1 base, and 6 bases lay in between. The CDR3 DNA follows: TGCGCCAGCAGCCAAGATTGGGAAACTAATGAAAAACTGTTTTTT. Its translation is CASSQDWETNEKLFF.

This chain uses TRBV20-1 with TRBJ2-3, with D perhaps matching TRBD2 (7 bases). The CDR3 sequence is 14 residues long. V gave up 5 bases and J gave up 0 bases, with 12 bases separating them. Germline V gene data show CDR1 as DFQATT and CDR2 as SNEGSKA (reference sequence). CDR3 sequence reads: CSARGAYSTDTQYF. CDR3 in DNA: TGCAGTGCTCGGGGGGCGTACAGCACAGATACGCAGTATTTT.

V usage is TRBV15 and J usage is TRBJ2-5; 10 positions match TRBD1. The CDR3 contains 15 residues. The junction had 1 base not matched to a gene; V was cut back by 1 base and J by 2 bases. Per germline, CDR1 LNHNV and CDR2 YYDKDF (reference sequence). The DNA for the CDR3 is TGTGCCACCAGCAGAGGGGACAGGGGACAAGAGACCCAGTACTTC. Translated: CATSRGDRGQETQYF.

This rearrangement joins TRBV6-2 or TRBV6-3 to TRBJ1-5; 7 bases are a match to TRBD1. Germline V gene lookup returns CDR1 MNHEY and CDR2 SVGEGT. This CDR3 is built from 20 residues. With 5 bases clipped from V and 3 bases from J, the junction kept 22 bases outside the gene matches. The CDR3 here is CASSTARRTGLILPNQPQHF. DNA for the CDR3: TGTGCCAGCAGTACGGCCCGACGGACAGGCCTCATCTTACCCAATCAGCCCCAGCATTTT.

V gene TRBV20-1 combines with J gene TRBJ2-3; 12 nucleotides align to TRBD1. The CDR3 consists of 16 residues. Germline lookup yields CDR1 DFQATT and CDR2 SNEGSKA (reference sequence). After removal of 5 bases from V and 4 bases from J, the junction contained 10 bases not matched to a gene. The CDR3 here is CSAPVGGTGGPDTQYF. CDR3 DNA: TGCAGTGCTCCGGTCGGGGGGACAGGGGGCCCAGATACGCAGTATTTT.

CDR3: CASTPRVVSKDTQYF. CDR3 coding DNA: TGTGCCAGCACCCCACGGGTAGTTTCCAAAGATACGCAGTATTTT. This chain joins TRBV7-4 and TRBJ2-3; D ambiguous. The CDR3 runs 15 residues. Between the trimmed V and J ends, which lost 7 bases and 5 bases, there was a span of 19 bases. In germline, CDR1 is SGHVT, CDR2 SQSDAQ.

This clonotype was found many times. This sequence joins TRBV6-5 and TRBJ2-1; 11 bases are shared with TRBD2. In germline, CDR1 is MNHEY, CDR2 SVGAGI. J gave up 7 bases and V 4 bases, and 3 bases lay outside the gene matches. This CDR3 has 14 amino acids. DNA for the CDR3: TGTGCCAGCAGTTTCGGGACTAGCGGAAATGAGCAGTTCTTC. Translation: CASSFGTSGNEQFF.

The V and J genes are TRBV10-3 and TRBJ1-3; 8 nucleotides line up with TRBD1. The germline CDR1 and CDR2 sequences are ENHRY and SYGVKD. This CDR3 region has 15 residues. V lost 5 bases, J lost 1 base, and 4 bases stayed unmatched. CDR3 region: CAISPRTGSGNTIYF. The CDR3 DNA reads as TGTGCCATCAGTCCTAGGACAGGGTCTGGAAACACCATATATTTT.